These 15 T cell receptor beta chains came from one sample sequenced in a study of CD8 T cells in Susac syndrome. RNA was extracted with the RNeasy kit, and a quantity of roughly 0.45 to 1 ug was reverse transcribed using random hexamers. TCRdb recomputed calls from the immunoSEQ multiplex PCR reads with MiXCR, one row per CDR3 protein. The table shows some 260,000 distinct CDR3 sequences, with approximately 85% occurring only once. The sequencing input was CD8+ T cells from PBMCs. The receptors derive from a human donor with multiple sclerosis.

The CDR3 DNA reads TGTGCCAGCAGTTCCCCCGGGGGCGGATACACTGAAGCTTTCTTT. It yields the protein CASSSPGGGYTEAFF. The chain carries TRBV6-5 and TRBJ1-1, with D possibly matching TRBD1 (6 bases). Germline loops: CDR1 MNHEY, CDR2 SVGAGI. With 4 bases removed from V and 3 bases from J, the gap between germline ends came to 15 bases. CDR3 size: 15 residues.

The V and J genes are TRBV27 and TRBJ1-3; D not certain. Germline-derived CDR1 and CDR2 are MNHEY and SMNVEV (reference sequence). There are 15 residues in the CDR3. Trimming shortened V by 0 bases and J by 3 bases, and 9 bases separated the two germline ends. Written as DNA, the CDR3 is TGTGCCAGCAGTTTATCTCCAGGACTTGGAAACACCATATATTTT. Translated, it gives CASSLSPGLGNTIYF.

The chain combines TRBV2 with TRBJ2-7; TRBD1 agrees at 7 bases. Germline-derived CDR1 and CDR2 are SNHLY and FYNNEI. V lost 9 bases and J lost 9; bases outside the gene matches: 8. The CDR3 loop spans 11 amino acids. DNA for the CDR3: TGTGCCAGTTATACAGGGGCTGTGCAGTACTTC. Translation: CASYTGAVQYF. The full variable domain, in which reference TRBV2 and TRBJ2-7 provide the parts outside the CDR3, is EPEVTQTPSHQVTQMGQEVILRCVPISNHLYFYWYRQILGQKVEFLVSFYNNEISEKSEIFDDQFSVERPDGSNFTLKIRSTKLEDSAMYFCASYTGAVQYFGPGTRLTVT.

V usage is TRBV7-9 and J usage is TRBJ1-4; 9 nucleotides line up with TRBD1. Germline assignment: CDR1 SEHNR and CDR2 FQNEAQ (reference sequence). With 4 bases clipped from V and 9 bases from J, the junction kept 6 bases outside the gene matches. The CDR3 is made up of 14 amino acids. As DNA, the CDR3 is TGTGCCAGCAGCTCGGGACAGGGAATGCAAAAACTGTTTTTT. Translation gives CASSSGQGMQKLFF.

This clonotype was detected only once. The chain employs TRBV27 and TRBJ2-7; 9 bases line up with TRBD1. CDR3 length equals 14 residues. J was trimmed by 4 bases and V by 7 bases; bases with no gene match: 8. CDR1 and CDR2 from the germline V gene are MNHEY and SMNVEV (reference sequence). CDR3 residues: CASNTGGMGYEQYF. CDR3 DNA sequence: TGTGCCAGCAATACAGGGGGCATGGGGTACGAGCAGTACTTC.

The chain combines TRBV6-5 with TRBJ2-1; the D gene is possibly TRBD2 (6 bases). V gave up 0 bases and J gave up 3 bases, with 6 bases separating them. Germline V gene lookup returns CDR1 MNHEY and CDR2 SVGAGI. The CDR3 covers 14 residues. CDR3 in amino acids: CASSYSDYYNEQFF. The CDR3 DNA follows: TGTGCCAGCAGTTACTCGGACTACTACAATGAGCAGTTCTTC.

This clonotype was seen a few times. The genes are TRBV5-1 and TRBJ2-7; D gene ambiguous. There are 13 residues in the CDR3. The V gene lost 0 bases and the J gene lost 0 bases, with 4 bases spanning the gap. From germline, CDR1 is SGHRS and CDR2 YFSETQ. The CDR3, as DNA: TGCGCCAGCAGCTTGGTGAGCTCCTACGAGCAGTACTTC. It is translated as CASSLVSSYEQYF.

The chain employs TRBV9 and TRBJ2-1; 11 nucleotides agree with TRBD2. This CDR3 has 18 amino acids. V was pared by 2 bases and J by 2 bases, with 9 bases of the junction left unmatched. The V gene's germline CDR1 is SGDLS and CDR2 YYNGEE. In DNA form, the CDR3 reads TGTGCCAGCAGCGTTAGCGGGAGGGCCGGGATGGCCTACAATGAGCAGTTCTTC. Translated, it gives CASSVSGRAGMAYNEQFF.

V usage is TRBV7-9 and J usage is TRBJ1-5; D uncertain. The germline V gene has CDR1 SEHNR and CDR2 FQNEAQ (reference sequence). Trimming shortened V by 9 bases and J by 0 bases, and 12 bases separated the two germline ends. The CDR3 is 14 amino acids. The DNA for the CDR3 is TGTGCCAGTAGTTTGGCGGATAGCAATCAGCCCCAGCATTTT. It translates to CASSLADSNQPQHF.

The chain recombines TRBV6-5 with TRBJ1-1; D is ambiguous. Germline CDR1 is MNHEY and CDR2 is SVGAGI. V lost 2 bases and J 6 bases, leaving 10 bases between the germline ends. The length of the CDR3 is 13 residues. DNA for the CDR3: TGTGCCAGCAGTTACGGAAGCCAGGCTGAAGCTTTCTTT. It encodes CASSYGSQAEAFF.

The chain employs TRBV7-9 and TRBJ2-5; either TRBD1 or TRBD2 may fit D (5 bases each). Germline assignment: CDR1 SEHNR and CDR2 FQNEAQ (reference sequence). The CDR3 has 15 amino acids. Between the trimmed V and J ends, which lost 6 bases and 5 bases, there was a span of 19 bases. The CDR3 DNA reads as TGTGCCAGCAGTTCCCCCCCTCGGGGCAAGGAGACCCAGTACTTC. Amino acids: CASSSPPRGKETQYF.

This clonotype was observed a few times. V and J are TRBV28 and TRBJ1-1; D unclear. V was clipped by 6 bases and J by 0 bases, with 5 bases between them. The CDR3 has 12 amino acids. Germline V gene sequence: CDR1 MDHEN, CDR2 SYDVKM. Written as DNA, the CDR3 is TGTGCCAGCAGCTTGGTGAACACTGAAGCTTTCTTT. Its translation is CASSLVNTEAFF. Looking up the rest from reference TRBV28 and TRBJ1-1 gives the full variable domain: DVKVTQSSRYLVKRTGEKVFLECVQDMDHENMFWYRQDPGLGLRLIYFSYDVKMKEKGDIPEGYSVSREKKERFSLILESASTNQTSMYLCASSLVNTEAFFGQGTRLTVV.

The J gene is TRBJ2-1, the V gene TRBV30; D not resolved. CDR1 is GTSNPN, CDR2 SVGIG, per germline (reference sequence). This CDR3 has 15 residues. V lost 3 bases, J lost 4 bases, and 16 bases lay in between. The CDR3 protein is CAWSLDGYGYNEQFF. The CDR3, as DNA: TGTGCCTGGAGCCTCGACGGCTACGGTTACAATGAGCAGTTCTTC.

The V gene is TRBV28, the J gene TRBJ2-7; 8 bases are shared with TRBD1. The CDR3 totals 16 residues. Germline CDR1 and CDR2: MDHEN and SYDVKM. The V segment lost 4 bases and the J segment 3 bases; nucleotides outside the gene matches: 11. The CDR3 here is CASSYHRQGNFYEQYF. CDR3 coding DNA: TGTGCCAGCAGTTATCACCGACAGGGGAATTTCTACGAGCAGTACTTC. Full variable domain (outside the CDR3, taken from reference TRBV28 and TRBJ2-7): DVKVTQSSRYLVKRTGEKVFLECVQDMDHENMFWYRQDPGLGLRLIYFSYDVKMKEKGDIPEGYSVSREKKERFSLILESASTNQTSMYLCASSYHRQGNFYEQYFGPGTRLTVT.

This clonotype was detected only a few times. Written as DNA, the CDR3 is TGTGCCAGCAGGGTACAGGGAGGCAATCAGCCCCAGCATTTT. Amino acid sequence: CASRVQGGNQPQHF. This chain links TRBV28 with TRBJ1-5; maybe TRBD1 (6 bases). V was trimmed by 6 bases and J by 2 bases, leaving 11 bases between them. CDR3 size: 14 residues. Germline V gives CDR1 MDHEN, CDR2 SYDVKM.